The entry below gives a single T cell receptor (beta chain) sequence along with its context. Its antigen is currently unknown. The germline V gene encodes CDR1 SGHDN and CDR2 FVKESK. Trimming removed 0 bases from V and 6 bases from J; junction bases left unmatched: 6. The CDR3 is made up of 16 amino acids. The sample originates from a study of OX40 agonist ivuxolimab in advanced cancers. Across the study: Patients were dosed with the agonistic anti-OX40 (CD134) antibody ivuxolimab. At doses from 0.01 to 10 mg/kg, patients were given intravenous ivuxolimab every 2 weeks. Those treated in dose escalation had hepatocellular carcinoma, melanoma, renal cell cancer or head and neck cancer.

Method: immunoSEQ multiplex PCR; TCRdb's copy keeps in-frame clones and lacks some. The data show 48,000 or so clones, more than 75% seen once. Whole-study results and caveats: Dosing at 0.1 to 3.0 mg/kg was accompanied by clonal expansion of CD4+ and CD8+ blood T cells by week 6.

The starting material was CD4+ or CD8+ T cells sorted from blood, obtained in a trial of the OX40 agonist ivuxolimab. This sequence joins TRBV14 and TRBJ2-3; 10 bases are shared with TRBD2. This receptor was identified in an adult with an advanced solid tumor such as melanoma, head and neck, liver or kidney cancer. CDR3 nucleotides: TGTGCCAGCAGCCAAGAGTTCCTAGCGGGAGCGGATACGCAGTATTTT. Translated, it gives CASSQEFLAGADTQYF.